The sequence of this T cell receptor (beta chain) was determined in a study of OX40 agonist ivuxolimab in advanced cancers. On the study more broadly: Ivuxolimab doses were 0.01, 0.1, 0.3, 1.5, 3 or 10 mg/kg every 2 weeks.

This clone was picked up one time. Its antigen remains unknown. Sequenced by immunoSEQ multiplex PCR; TCRdb stores in-frame clones only, minus some. This table has 60,000 to 80,000 clones, roughly 84% appearing once. The study, taken as a whole, reports: On average, CD8+ T cells showed a greater number of expanded clones than CD4+.

This CDR3 spans 16 amino acids. The germline V gene has CDR1 MNHEY and CDR2 SVGAGI. V was cut by 0 bases and J by 11 bases, with 19 bases left in between. The sequenced sample was CD4+ or CD8+ T cells sorted from blood, obtained in a trial of the OX40 agonist ivuxolimab. The TCR originated in an adult with an advanced solid tumor such as melanoma, head and neck, liver or kidney cancer. The chain carries TRBV6-5 and TRBJ2-2, with D possibly matching TRBD1 (6 bases). CDR3 nucleotide sequence: TGTGCCAGCAGTTACTCGGGGGCAGGTACGGGGAGAGAGCTGTTTTTT. As protein: CASSYSGAGTGRELFF.